These 3 T cell receptor beta chains came from one sample sequenced in a study of Ad26.COV2.S vaccination and SARS-CoV-2 variants. The table came from immunoSEQ multiplex PCR; TCRdb's copy has only in-frame clones and leaves some out. Among under 400,000 clones listed, around 86% were seen once. Treatment here: roughly 20 received Ad26.COV2.S at low or high dose, single or two shots; about 5 received placebo; per-sample allocation not given. The samples date from day 63 after the first vaccine or placebo injection. This specimen was peripheral blood, taken in a trial of Ad26.COV2.S vaccine versus placebo. These receptors all come from a person between 18 and 59 years old who received the Ad26.COV2.S COVID-19 vaccine or a placebo.

This chain uses TRBV3-1 (or the pseudogene TRBV3-2) with TRBJ1-2; D perhaps matches TRBD1 (6 bases). The germline gives CDR1 LGHDT, CDR2 YNNKEL (reference sequence). The ends were cut back, 5 bases at V and 4 bases at J, with 23 bases in the middle. There are 17 residues in the CDR3. The CDR3 nucleotides read TGTGCCAGCAGCGACCGAGGGGGAACAGGGCGTTCCTATGGCTACACCTTC. Translating gives CASSDRGGTGRSYGYTF.

The chain recombines TRBV4-1 with TRBJ2-1, with 12 bases lining up with TRBD2. The CDR3 has 14 amino acids. Trimming cost V 5 bases and J 10 bases; bases outside gene matches: 6. The germline V gene has CDR1 MGHRA and CDR2 YSYEKL. CDR3 sequence (DNA): TGCGCCAGCAGCTGGGTTGGGACTAGCGGGGAGCAGTTCTTC. Protein product: CASSWVGTSGEQFF.

The chain couples TRBV2 to TRBJ2-7; the D gene is possibly TRBD1 (6 bases). The CDR3 is made up of 11 amino acids. CDR1 SNHLY and CDR2 FYNNEI come from the germline V gene. Between the trimmed V and J ends, which lost 6 bases and 3 bases, there was a span of 6 bases. CDR3 sequence: CASRDSYEQYF. The DNA of the CDR3 is TGTGCCAGCAGGGACAGCTACGAGCAGTACTTC.